These 32 T cell receptor beta chains were all obtained from the same sample, sequenced in a study of blood T cell repertoires in COVID-19. Sequencing was performed with immunoSEQ multiplex PCR; in TCRdb, only in-frame clones are kept and a portion is missing. Of about 140,000 clones in the sample, roughly 85% were seen once. The sample comprised peripheral blood. These receptors were taken from a human donor in a cohort sampled during active COVID-19.

The rearrangement links TRBV7-9 to TRBJ2-7, with 8 bases that match TRBD1. This CDR3 is 14 amino acids long. J was trimmed by 6 bases and V by 1 base; bases with no gene match: 5. The V gene's germline CDR1 is SEHNR and CDR2 FQNEAQ (reference sequence). The CDR3 spells CASSLGQGISEQYF. CDR3 DNA: TGTGCCAGCAGCTTAGGACAGGGGATCTCCGAGCAGTACTTC.

As DNA, the CDR3 is TGTGCCAGCGGCACAGACAAAAACTATGGCTACACCTTC. Translation gives CASGTDKNYGYTF. The chain combines TRBV6-5 with TRBJ1-2; D remains unclear. The V gene's germline CDR1 is MNHEY and CDR2 SVGAGI. This CDR3 comprises 13 residues. Between the trimmed V and J ends, which lost 8 bases and 2 bases, there was a span of 12 bases.

In this sample, this clone turned up once. The chain recombines TRBV20-1 with TRBJ2-7; perhaps TRBD2 as D (7 bases). This CDR3 is built from 15 residues. The V gene lost 3 bases and the J gene lost 2 bases, with 17 bases spanning the gap. Germline lookup yields CDR1 DFQATT and CDR2 SNEGSKA (reference sequence). CDR3 amino acids: CSASWGGRVAYEQYF. DNA of the CDR3: TGCAGTGCTAGTTGGGGGGGGCGAGTAGCCTACGAGCAGTACTTC.

This clone was observed a single time. The chain combines TRBV5-1 with TRBJ2-7, with 7 positions matching TRBD2. Per the germline V gene, CDR1 is SGHRS and CDR2 is YFSETQ. V trimming: 5 bases; J trimming: 0 bases; junction bases outside the gene matches: 11. The CDR3 spans 16 residues. CDR3 protein: CASRRTTSASSYEQYF. The CDR3 DNA sequence: TGCGCCAGCAGGCGAACTACTAGCGCTAGCTCCTACGAGCAGTACTTC.

This sequence joins TRBV28 and TRBJ1-5; 10 nucleotides line up with TRBD1. In germline, CDR1 is MDHEN, CDR2 SYDVKM. The CDR3 totals 15 residues. J was trimmed by 7 bases and V by 6 bases; bases with no gene match: 9. This CDR3 reads CASRSGQGLGQPQHF. As DNA, the CDR3 is TGTGCCAGCAGGTCGGGACAGGGGTTAGGACAGCCCCAGCATTTT.

The sample holds a few counts of this clone. The chain couples TRBV7-2 to TRBJ2-7; TRBD1 is a possible D gene (6 bases). Deletions cut 1 base from V and 1 base from J, with 11 bases between. The CDR3 totals 15 residues. Per the germline V gene, CDR1 is SGHTA and CDR2 is FQGNSA. The CDR3 bases are TGTGCCAGCAGCTTAGGGGGGCACCTTTCCTACGAGCAGTACTTC. Translating gives CASSLGGHLSYEQYF.

This clone appeared a single time. The V gene is TRBV30, the J gene TRBJ1-1; TRBD1 might be the D (6 bases). Germline loops: CDR1 GTSNPN, CDR2 SVGIG (reference sequence). CDR3 size: 13 residues. Deletions cut 5 bases from V and 0 bases from J, with 10 bases between. The CDR3 is CAWWTALNTEAFF. The CDR3 nucleotides are TGTGCCTGGTGGACAGCGTTGAACACTGAAGCTTTCTTT.

This clone has only a few counts. The chain carries TRBV27 and TRBJ2-5; a possible D gene is TRBD1 (6 bases). CDR3 length: 14 residues. V lost 5 bases to trimming and J lost 5 bases, with 15 bases between them. Germline V gene sequence: CDR1 MNHEY, CDR2 SMNVEV (reference sequence). The CDR3 region has the DNA TGTGCCAGCAGTATAGGGGGATTCGGGGAGACCCAGTACTTC. This sequence encodes CASSIGGFGETQYF.

This chain links TRBV10-3 with TRBJ1-5, with a weak D call TRBD1 (5 bases). Per the germline V gene, CDR1 is ENHRY and CDR2 is SYGVKD. Trimming cost V 8 bases and J 4 bases, with 12 bases left between them. The CDR3 spans 13 residues. The CDR3 nucleotides are TGTGCCATCCGAAGGGACTCAAATCAGCCCCAGCATTTT. It specifies CAIRRDSNQPQHF.

The chain couples TRBV28 to TRBJ1-5, with no clear D. V was cut by 5 bases and J by 4 bases, with 12 bases left in between. Germline CDR1 is MDHEN and CDR2 is SYDVKM. The CDR3 sequence is 14 residues long. CDR3 coding DNA: TGTGCCAGCAGTCAAGGCGCGAGGAATCAGCCCCAGCATTTT. This codes for CASSQGARNQPQHF.

The chain recombines TRBV5-6 with TRBJ1-3, with 9 bases lining up with TRBD1. The CDR3 is made up of 17 amino acids. Trimming cost V 4 bases and J 0 bases; bases outside gene matches: 8. CDR1 is SGHDT, CDR2 YYEEEE, per germline. CDR3 DNA: TGTGCCAGCAGCCCTGGGACAGGGCAGAGCTCTGGAAACACCATATATTTT. Translation: CASSPGTGQSSGNTIYF.

The J gene is TRBJ1-4, the V gene TRBV6-5; D is unresolved. The CDR3 covers 14 residues. Germline V gene lookup returns CDR1 MNHEY and CDR2 SVGAGI. V was pared by 8 bases and J by 9 bases, with 19 bases between. CDR3 sequence (DNA): TGTGCCAGCGCAAAAGGACTGACCAATAAAAAACTGTTTTTT. This codes for CASAKGLTNKKLFF.

The J gene is TRBJ1-2, the V gene TRBV5-1; tentative D call: TRBD1 (5 bases). The CDR3 contains 14 residues. V was cut by 4 bases and J by 0 bases, with 10 bases left in between. Germline V CDR1 and CDR2: SGHRS, YFSETQ. CDR3 loop: CASSVDRSNYGYTF. The CDR3 DNA reads TGCGCCAGCAGCGTAGACAGATCTAACTATGGCTACACCTTC.

The chain is built from TRBV7-2 and TRBJ1-5, with TRBD1 as a possible D gene (5 bases). There are 15 residues in the CDR3. Germline V gene data show CDR1 as SGHTA and CDR2 as FQGNSA. With 6 bases removed from V and 6 bases from J, the gap between germline ends came to 18 bases. CDR3 nucleotides: TGTGCCAGCAGTCAAGGTTCAGGGTTTGGTCAGCCCCAGCATTTT. This encodes CASSQGSGFGQPQHF.

The CDR3 sequence is CASSLSPRYEQYF. Here the CDR3 DNA reads TGTGCCAGCAGCTTAAGCCCCCGGTACGAGCAGTACTTC. The V and J genes are TRBV7-2 and TRBJ2-7, with D unresolved. The germline V and J ends were trimmed by 2 bases and 4 bases, with 9 bases remaining between them. The V gene's germline CDR1 is SGHTA and CDR2 FQGNSA. The CDR3 length is 13 residues.

The gene calls are TRBV6-6 and TRBJ1-2, with D tentatively TRBD1 (5 bases). CDR1 and CDR2 from the germline V gene are MNHNY and SVGAGI (reference sequence). Between the trimmed V and J ends, which lost 5 bases and 4 bases, there was a span of 23 bases. The CDR3 runs to 17 residues. This CDR3 is CASSHTITAVGLYGYTF. DNA of the CDR3: TGTGCCAGCAGTCACACTATAACCGCCGTGGGGCTCTATGGCTACACCTTC.

The table lists this clone with a few counts. The J gene is TRBJ1-6, the V gene TRBV30; 10 bases match TRBD1. This CDR3 region has 13 residues. Germline V CDR1 and CDR2: GTSNPN, SVGIG (reference sequence). Trimming removed 7 bases from V and 7 bases from J; junction bases left unmatched: 4. CDR3 protein: CAFLGQGNSPLHF. In DNA form, the CDR3 reads TGTGCCTTCTTGGGACAGGGGAATTCACCCCTCCACTTT. Supplemented by reference TRBV30 and TRBJ1-6, the full variable domain reads SQTIHQWPATLVQPVGSPLSLECTVEGTSNPNLYWYRQAAGRGLQLLFYSVGIGQISSEVPQNLSASRPQDRQFILSSKKLLLSDSGFYLCAFLGQGNSPLHFGNGTRLTVT.

The chain links TRBV30 to TRBJ1-2; D perhaps matches TRBD1 (6 bases). V lost 3 bases and J lost 5, with 16 bases in between. Germline CDR1 is GTSNPN and CDR2 is SVGIG (reference sequence). This CDR3 has 14 residues. The CDR3 coding sequence is TGTGCCTGGAGCGAGGGGGTCAGTGGATATGGCTACACCTTC. As protein: CAWSEGVSGYGYTF.

J is TRBJ1-6 and V is TRBV28; no definite D call. CDR3 size: 15 residues. In germline, CDR1 is MDHEN, CDR2 SYDVKM. V dropped 6 bases and J dropped 0 bases, with 9 bases sitting between them. The CDR3 region is CASRTESSYNSPLHF. In nucleotides, the CDR3 is TGTGCCAGCAGAACGGAGAGCTCCTATAATTCACCCCTCCACTTT.

The chain couples TRBV5-1 to TRBJ1-1, with D hard to call. The germline gives CDR1 SGHRS, CDR2 YFSETQ. Trimming took off 0 bases at V and 2 bases at J, with 5 bases between the two ends. CDR3 size: 13 residues. CDR3: CASSLVPNTEAFF. The CDR3 coding sequence is TGCGCCAGCAGCTTGGTTCCAAACACTGAAGCTTTCTTT.

The chain employs TRBV5-6 and TRBJ2-3; the D is unclear. V shed 0 bases and J shed 6 bases, with 26 bases lying between them. The germline V gene encodes CDR1 SGHDT and CDR2 YYEEEE. The CDR3 runs 19 residues. For the CDR3, the DNA is TGTGCCAGCAGCTTGGTGCTTAGCAAGTATTATGGAGATGCGGATACGCAGTATTTT. The encoded protein is CASSLVLSKYYGDADTQYF.

The chain uses TRBV27 and TRBJ1-5; TRBD1 is a possible D gene (5 bases). Germline V lookup: CDR1 MNHEY, CDR2 SMNVEV (reference sequence). This CDR3 region has 15 residues. With 6 bases removed from V and 3 bases from J, the gap between germline ends came to 15 bases. This chain's CDR3 is CASRDGGGNNQPQHF. The CDR3 DNA reads as TGTGCCAGCAGGGACGGGGGGGGAAACAATCAGCCCCAGCATTTT.

V gene TRBV7-9 combines with J gene TRBJ1-1, with 9 bases identical to TRBD1. Germline V gene data show CDR1 as SEHNR and CDR2 as FQNEAQ (reference sequence). The CDR3 contains 14 residues. V gave up 5 bases and J gave up 4 bases; unmatched junction bases: 5. CDR3 residues: CASSQTGGRTEAFF. As DNA, the CDR3 is TGTGCCAGCAGCCAGACAGGGGGGCGCACTGAAGCTTTCTTT.

As DNA, the CDR3 is TGTGCCAGCAGTACCCCGGGACAGGGGGCATACGAGCAGTACTTC. Amino acid sequence: CASSTPGQGAYEQYF. The genes are TRBV28 and TRBJ2-7; TRBD1 aligns across 12 bases. Germline V lookup: CDR1 MDHEN, CDR2 SYDVKM. This CDR3 contains 15 residues. V gave up 5 bases and J gave up 4 bases; unmatched junction bases: 6. Supplemented by reference TRBV28 and TRBJ2-7, the full variable domain reads DVKVTQSSRYLVKRTGEKVFLECVQDMDHENMFWYRQDPGLGLRLIYFSYDVKMKEKGDIPEGYSVSREKKERFSLILESASTNQTSMYLCASSTPGQGAYEQYFGPGTRLTVT.

This clone was seen more than once but under ten times. This chain joins TRBV30 and TRBJ2-1, with D possibly being TRBD1 (7 bases). V lost 0 bases to trimming and J lost 0 bases, with 15 bases between them. In germline, CDR1 is GTSNPN, CDR2 SVGIG (reference sequence). The CDR3 length is 17 residues. CDR3 protein: CAWSVGGGRHSYNEQFF. In nucleotides, the CDR3 is TGTGCCTGGAGTGTAGGAGGGGGCAGACACTCCTACAATGAGCAGTTCTTC.

The chain recombines TRBV3-1 (or the pseudogene TRBV3-2) with TRBJ2-2; the match to TRBD2 covers 11 bases. Trimming took 4 bases from V and 4 from J; bases not matched to a gene: 14. The germline gives CDR1 LGHDT, CDR2 YNNKEL (reference sequence). The CDR3 extends over 19 amino acids. CDR3 DNA sequence: TGTGCCAGCAGCCGCTACACAGGGGTCACTAGCGGGGGCACCGGGGAGCTGTTTTTT. Protein: CASSRYTGVTSGGTGELFF.

This clone was seen a single time. The chain has TRBV10-3 and TRBJ2-1, with a weak D call TRBD1 (6 bases). V lost 3 bases and J 5 bases, leaving 11 bases between the germline ends. The CDR3 has 14 residues. CDR1 and CDR2 from the germline V gene are ENHRY and SYGVKD. The CDR3 region has the DNA TGTGCCATCAGTGATCAGGGGAAGGACAATGAGCAGTTCTTC. Protein sequence: CAISDQGKDNEQFF.

V is TRBV7-9 and J is TRBJ1-4, with D possibly being TRBD1 (6 bases). Germline CDR1 SEHNR, CDR2 FQNEAQ (reference sequence). This CDR3 region has 19 residues. V was cut by 1 base and J by 5 bases, with 23 bases left in between. The CDR3 spells CASSLGPLNTQGGNEKLFF. As DNA, the CDR3 is TGTGCCAGCAGCTTAGGCCCCCTGAATACACAGGGCGGCAATGAAAAACTGTTTTTT.

The chain joins TRBV11-3 to TRBJ2-7; D is ambiguous. Between the trimmed V and J ends, which lost 0 bases and 0 bases, there was a span of 15 bases. The CDR3 loop spans 17 amino acids. The germline gives CDR1 SGHNT, CDR2 YENEEA. The CDR3 region is CASSLDASSAGSYEQYF. Here the CDR3 DNA reads TGTGCCAGCAGCTTAGACGCTTCCTCGGCAGGCTCCTACGAGCAGTACTTC. Full variable domain (rest looked up from reference TRBV11-3 and TRBJ2-7): EAGVVQSPRYKIIEKKQPVAFWCNPISGHNTLYWYLQNLGQGPELLIRYENEEAVDDSQLPKDRFSAERLKGVDSTLKIQPAELGDSAVYLCASSLDASSAGSYEQYFGPGTRLTVT.

The chain has TRBV5-1 and TRBJ1-4; 7 nucleotides line up with TRBD1. Germline lookup yields CDR1 SGHRS and CDR2 YFSETQ. V shed 0 bases, J shed 7 bases, and the junction held 9 bases outside the gene matches. This CDR3 spans 16 amino acids. CDR3 sequence: CASSLGATGDGEKLFF. In DNA, the CDR3 is TGCGCCAGCAGCTTGGGGGCTACAGGGGACGGTGAAAAACTGTTTTTT. The entire variable domain, with the rest obtained from reference TRBV5-1 and TRBJ1-4, is as follows: KAGVTQTPRYLIKTRGQQVTLSCSPISGHRSVSWYQQTPGQGLQFLFEYFSETQRNKGNFPGRFSGRQFSNSRSEMNVSTLELGDSALYLCASSLGATGDGEKLFFGSGTQLSVL.

J is TRBJ2-3 and V is TRBV7-2; 9 nucleotides match TRBD1. CDR3 length equals 14 residues. The V and J ends lost 5 bases and 2 bases, in that order; junction bases with no gene match: 2. Germline CDR1 is SGHTA and CDR2 is FQGNSA. The CDR3 DNA reads as TGTGCCAGCAGCCGGGACAGGGCCACAGATACGCAGTATTTT. This encodes CASSRDRATDTQYF.

The genes are TRBV6-5 and TRBJ1-6; TRBD1 might be the D (5 bases). CDR3 length equals 15 residues. CDR1 MNHEY and CDR2 SVGAGI come from the germline V gene. Trimming removed 7 bases from V and 10 bases from J, with 20 bases in between. The CDR3 DNA sequence: TGTGCCAGCAACTTAGACGGCAGGGTTAAGTCACCCCTCCACTTT. Its translation: CASNLDGRVKSPLHF.